Listed below are T cell receptor beta chains from one sample, sequenced in a study of blood T cell repertoires in COVID-19. Profiled with immunoSEQ multiplex PCR; TCRdb holds only in-frame clones, not every one. The table records more than 200,000 clones, about nine tenths of them present only once. The sequenced sample was PBMCs or T cells enriched from blood (not recorded which). The receptors were gathered from a young man in a cohort exposed to, infected with or recovered from COVID-19 (not recorded which). Each CDR3 is given with its conserved first and last residue. The D gene is left open where the match is weak. Not all rows give a size; the values are once, few, many and, for expanded clones, a class.

clone_size j_call d_call v_call cdr3_nt cdr3_aa
. TRBJ2-7 TRBD1 TRBV12-3/TRBV12-4 TGTGCCACCGCTGAAGGGGGCTCTCACGAGCAGTACTTC CATAEGGSHEQYF
. TRBJ1-1 . TRBV18 TGTGCCAGCTCATTCGGGGAGATGAACACTGAAGCTTTCTTT CASSFGEMNTEAFF
. TRBJ2-7 . TRBV29-1 TGCAGCGTTGGTAAGCTTACCTACCCCTACGAGCAGTACTTC CSVGKLTYPYEQYF
few TRBJ2-1 . TRBV18 TGTGCCAGCTCACCACCGAGCGGAGCCGCGGGGTTCTTC CASSPPSGAAGFF
. TRBJ1-2 TRBD1 TRBV19 TGTGCCAGTAGTGGAGGGACAGCAGCTAACTATGGCTACACCTTC CASSGGTAANYGYTF
once TRBJ2-7 TRBD2 TRBV19 TGTGCCAGTAGTAGGGAGGCGGGAGAGGACGAGCAGTACTTC CASSREAGEDEQYF
. TRBJ1-2 TRBD1 TRBV24-1 TGTGCCACCAGTGATTCAGCTCTAAGGACAGGGGGCGGATATGGCTACACCTTC CATSDSALRTGGGYGYTF
. TRBJ1-2 . TRBV28 TGTGCCAGCAGCCGGGGGGATCACCAACTCCAGAACTATGGCTACACCTTC CASSRGDHQLQNYGYTF
. TRBJ1-2 . TRBV28 TGTGCCAGCAGTCTCCCAGGGTTCCCCAACTATGATGGCTACACCTTC CASSLPGFPNYDGYTF
. TRBJ2-6 TRBD1 TRBV28 TGTGCCAGCACAATGGACAGGGGTTTGACTGGGGCCAACGTCCTGACTTTC CASTMDRGLTGANVLTF
. TRBJ1-1 TRBD1 TRBV10-1 TGCGCCAGCAGTGAGTTAAGAGGACAGGGGGCGACTTTCTTT CASSELRGQGATFF
. TRBJ1-5 TRBD1 TRBV24-1 TGTGCCACCAGTTCCGGGACAGGGAGTCACCTGAATCAGCCCCAGCATTTT CATSSGTGSHLNQPQHF
few TRBJ1-2 TRBD1 TRBV7-9 TGTGCCAGCAATTCAGGACAGGGACAGTATGGCTACACCTTC CASNSGQGQYGYTF
few TRBJ1-3 . TRBV15 TGTGCCACCAGCAGACCAGGGCTTGGAAACACCATATATTTT CATSRPGLGNTIYF
. TRBJ1-1 TRBD1 TRBV7-2 TGTGCCAGCAGCTTGACCACAGGGGGCCACACTGAAGCTTTCTTT CASSLTTGGHTEAFF
. TRBJ1-2 . TRBV28 TGTGCCAGCAGTCCCTTTGCCGGGAACTATGGCTACACCTTC CASSPFAGNYGYTF